One sample yielded the 6 T cell receptor beta chains listed below, sequenced in a study of blood T cell repertoires in COVID-19. TCRdb's table, derived via immunoSEQ multiplex PCR, lists solely in-frame clones and lacks some. This sample yields more than 85,000 clones, of which 88% are seen a single time; 2.9% belongs to the top ten. The specimen was peripheral blood. These receptors were obtained from a woman older than 75 with acute or convalescent COVID-19.

The chain couples TRBV7-6 to TRBJ1-5; 9 bases map to TRBD1. CDR3 length equals 17 residues. Germline CDR1 and CDR2: SGHVS and FNYEAQ. The V segment lost 1 base and the J segment 3 bases; nucleotides outside the gene matches: 7. The CDR3 spells CASSLEGTGLFNQPQHF. CDR3 sequence (DNA): TGTGCCAGCAGCTTAGAGGGGACAGGGTTGTTCAATCAGCCCCAGCATTTT. Based on the CDR3 plus reference TRBV7-6 and TRBJ1-5, the full variable domain is GAGVSQSPRYKVTKRGQDVALRCDPISGHVSLYWYRQALGQGPEFLTYFNYEAQQDKSGLPNDRFSAERPEGSISTLTIQRTEQRDSAMYRCASSLEGTGLFNQPQHFGDGTRLSIL.

The J gene is TRBJ1-3, the V gene TRBV2; a weak D match, TRBD1 (6 bases). The CDR3 covers 14 residues. Germline loops: CDR1 SNHLY, CDR2 FYNNEI. Trimming stripped 6 bases from V and 0 bases from J, with 9 bases between. The CDR3 is CASRPGHSGNTIYF. The CDR3, as DNA: TGTGCCAGCAGACCGGGACACTCTGGAAACACCATATATTTT.

A few counts support this clone. V and J are TRBV27 and TRBJ2-5; no definite D call. Trimming shortened V by 7 bases and J by 5 bases, and 23 bases separated the two germline ends. The CDR3 loop spans 16 amino acids. Per germline, CDR1 MNHEY and CDR2 SMNVEV (reference sequence). The CDR3 DNA reads as TGTGCCAGCAAGGTTTCGTTTGAGGTACCTCCTGAGACCCAGTACTTC. It is translated as CASKVSFEVPPETQYF.

CDR3 bases: TGCGCCAGCAGCTTGATTCTAGCGGGGAGGAACCAAGAGACCCAGTACTTC. Its translation is CASSLILAGRNQETQYF. The chain couples TRBV5-1 to TRBJ2-5; 9 bases are shared with TRBD2. Trimming cost V 1 base and J 0 bases; bases outside gene matches: 7. The CDR3 runs to 17 residues. Germline V gene lookup returns CDR1 SGHRS and CDR2 YFSETQ.

J is TRBJ1-1 and V is TRBV29-1; no clear D. The CDR3 has 11 amino acids. In germline, CDR1 is SQVTM, CDR2 ANQGSEA. V dropped 5 bases and J dropped 4 bases, with 8 bases sitting between them. For the CDR3, the DNA is TGCAGCGTTAAGCCGAGCACTGAAGCTTTCTTT. It specifies CSVKPSTEAFF.

The rearrangement links TRBV2 to TRBJ2-3; D remains unclear. The V and J ends lost 4 bases and 3 bases respectively, with 5 bases between them. This CDR3 has 12 residues. Germline V gene lookup returns CDR1 SNHLY and CDR2 FYNNEI. The CDR3: CASSGLTDTQYF. For the CDR3, the DNA is TGTGCCAGCAGTGGTCTAACAGATACGCAGTATTTT. The full variable domain, completed using reference TRBV2 and TRBJ2-3, is EPEVTQTPSHQVTQMGQEVILRCVPISNHLYFYWYRQILGQKVEFLVSFYNNEISEKSEIFDDQFSVERPDGSNFTLKIRSTKLEDSAMYFCASSGLTDTQYFGPGTRLTVL.